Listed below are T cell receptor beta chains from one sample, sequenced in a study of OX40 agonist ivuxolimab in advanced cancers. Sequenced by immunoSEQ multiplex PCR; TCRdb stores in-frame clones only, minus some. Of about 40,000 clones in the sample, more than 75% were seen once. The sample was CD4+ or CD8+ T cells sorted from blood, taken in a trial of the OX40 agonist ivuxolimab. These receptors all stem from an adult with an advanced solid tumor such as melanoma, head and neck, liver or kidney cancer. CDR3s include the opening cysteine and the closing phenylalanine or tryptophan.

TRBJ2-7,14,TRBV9,CASSPGGMIYEQYF
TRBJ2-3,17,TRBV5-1,CASSLGGTSGADDTQYF
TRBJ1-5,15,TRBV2,CASSEWAELFGPQHF
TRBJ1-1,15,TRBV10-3,CAISEGIMLDTEAFF
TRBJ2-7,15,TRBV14,CASSQGQVGTYEQYF
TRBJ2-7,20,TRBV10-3,CAISDSFGRGSGSRGYEQYF
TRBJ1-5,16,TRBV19,CASSIFGGDSNQPQHF
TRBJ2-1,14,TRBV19,CASSPTGLNNEQFF
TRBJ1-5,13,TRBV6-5,CASSRGANQPQHF
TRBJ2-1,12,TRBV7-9,CASSSRDNEQFF
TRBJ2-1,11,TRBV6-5,CASSYVDEQFF